The 14 T cell receptor beta chains presented below share a single source sample, sequenced in a study of T cell repertoires in cytomegalovirus infection (dated by TCRdb to between 2018 and 2020). Which antigens these TCRs recognize remains unknown. The sample's treatment or condition label, decoded: in vitro stimulation with specific CMV peptide epitopes to enrich CMV-specific T cells. Instrument used: Illumina HiSeq 1500. Clones were called with MiXCR by TCRdb after fastp trimmed the public reads at Q25, and only in-frame beta chains were retained. Rows with one shared CDR3 protein collapse into an entry with the most common genes and DNA. This sample lists some 940,000 distinct CDR3 sequences; approximately 31% were detected once. The ten largest account for 11% to 15% of the sample. Sequencing was performed on cultured CD8+ T cells from PBMCs, taken from culture after CMV antigen stimulation. The receptors here all came from a human donor in good health (CMV status not recorded). Some clones in this sample may be carry-over from other donors' samples.

The sample holds many counts of this clonotype. V gene TRBV7-6 combines with J gene TRBJ2-6; D assignment may be TRBD1 or TRBD2 (6 bases each). CDR1 is SGHVS, CDR2 FNYEAQ, per germline. Trimming stripped 4 bases from V and 1 base from J, with 17 bases between. The length of the CDR3 is 18 residues. The CDR3 sequence: CASSSYSGGHSGANVLTF. The CDR3 DNA is TGTGCCAGCAGCTCTTACTCCGGGGGACATTCTGGGGCCAACGTCCTGACTTTC. The variable domain in full, with the rest retrieved from reference TRBV7-6 and TRBJ2-6, is GAGVSQSPRYKVTKRGQDVALRCDPISGHVSLYWYRQALGQGPEFLTYFNYEAQQDKSGLPNDRFSAERPEGSISTLTIQRTEQRDSAMYRCASSSYSGGHSGANVLTFGAGSRLTVL.

The rearrangement links TRBV28 to TRBJ2-7; D gene unclear. The germline CDR1 and CDR2 sequences are MDHEN and SYDVKM. This CDR3 comprises 13 residues. V gave up 3 bases and J gave up 0 bases, with 6 bases separating them. CDR3 bases: TGTGCCAGCAGTTTGGTGAGCTCCTACGAGCAGTACGTC. It is translated as CASSLVSSYEQYV.

The CDR3 DNA follows: TGTGCCAGCAGCTTAACGGGTCACCACGAGCAGTACTTC. This gives the protein CASSLTGHHEQYF. The chain is built from TRBV7-8 and TRBJ2-7; D gene uncertain. Trimming took 2 bases from V and 5 from J, leaving 10 bases between them. CDR3 length: 13 amino acids. In germline, CDR1 is SGHVS, CDR2 FQNEAQ.

This clonotype was seen only a few times. V usage is TRBV19 and J usage is TRBJ2-1; 7 nucleotides align to TRBD1. This CDR3 has 16 residues. The germline gives CDR1 LNHDA, CDR2 SQIVND (reference sequence). Trimming removed 5 bases from V and 2 bases from J; junction bases left unmatched: 9. CDR3 coding DNA: TGTGCCAGTAGTGTTCCACAGGGGTGGGCCTACAATGAGCAGTTCTTC. Its translation: CASSVPQGWAYNEQFF.

Many counts were recorded for this clonotype. The V gene is TRBV27, the J gene TRBJ1-4; D uncertain. Germline CDR1 and CDR2: MNHEY and SMNVEV (reference sequence). The CDR3 loop spans 14 amino acids. The germline V and J ends were trimmed by 6 bases and 1 base, with 9 bases remaining between them. CDR3 coding DNA: TGTGCCAGCAGCTTTCGCAGAACTAATGAAAAACTGTTTTTT. It translates to CASSFRRTNEKLFF.

This clonotype came up many times. The V gene is TRBV7-2, the J gene TRBJ1-2; D gene ambiguous. There are 14 residues in the CDR3. From germline, CDR1 is SGHTA and CDR2 FQGNSA. Between the trimmed V and J ends, which lost 1 base and 3 bases, there was a span of 9 bases. This chain's CDR3 is CASSLEGTDYGYTF. CDR3 in DNA: TGTGCCAGCAGCTTAGAGGGCACAGACTATGGCTACACCTTC.

This clonotype was counted only a few times. The J gene is TRBJ1-2, the V gene TRBV6-2 or TRBV6-3, with a tentative D call TRBD1 (5 bases). CDR1 MNHEY and CDR2 SVGEGT come from the germline V gene. This CDR3 region has 15 residues. V was shortened by 0 bases and J by 4 bases, with 12 bases between the two germline ends. The CDR3 loop reads CASSYSIRGGYGYTF. The CDR3 DNA reads TGTGCCAGCAGTTACTCGATAAGGGGAGGCTATGGCTACACCTTC.

The chain combines TRBV25-1 with TRBJ1-4, with TRBD1 identical over 7 bases. Germline CDR1 reads MGHDK; CDR2 reads SYGVNS. CDR3 length equals 15 residues. Trimming cost V 5 bases and J 7 bases; bases outside gene matches: 10. The chain's CDR3 is CASSSPRDSFEKLFF. DNA for the CDR3: TGTGCCAGCAGTTCCCCCCGGGACAGCTTTGAAAAACTGTTTTTT. The variable domain in full, with the rest retrieved from reference TRBV25-1 and TRBJ1-4, is EADIYQTPRYLVIGTGKKITLECSQTMGHDKMYWYQQDPGMELHLIHYSYGVNSTEKGDLSSESTVSRIRTEHFPLTLESARPSHTSQYLCASSSPRDSFEKLFFGSGTQLSVL.

The gene calls are TRBV19 and TRBJ2-7; D not certain. V was cut by 10 bases and J by 0 bases, with 13 bases left in between. From germline, CDR1 is LNHDA and CDR2 SQIVND (reference sequence). CDR3 length: 13 amino acids. The DNA for the CDR3 is TGTGCCACTGACCCCAGGTACTCCTACGAGCAGTACGTC. Translating gives CATDPRYSYEQYV.

The rearrangement links TRBV19 to TRBJ2-2; D is possibly TRBD1 (5 bases). Germline CDR1 LNHDA, CDR2 SQIVND (reference sequence). CDR3 length: 15 amino acids. The V end was cut by 9 bases, the J end by 2 bases, with 16 bases between. CDR3 sequence: CASPYCQGNTGELFF. The CDR3 DNA sequence: TGTGCCAGCCCATACTGCCAGGGAAACACCGGGGAGCTGTTTTTT.

Remarks on this clonotype: A much larger clone is a single base away; this may be a read error. The V call is TRBV7-2, the J call TRBJ2-1, with 10 nucleotides matching TRBD1. Germline CDR1 SGHTA, CDR2 FQGNSA. The CDR3 sequence is 12 residues long. With V trimmed by 6 bases and J by 15 bases, 8 bases remained unmatched. CDR3 nucleotides: TGTGCCAGCAGGACAGGGGGCCACGGAATGTTCTTC. Translating gives CASRTGGHGMFF.

This clonotype came up many times. This CDR3 reads CASSSGLAGGPDTQYF. The CDR3 DNA reads as TGTGCCAGCAGTTCGGGACTAGCGGGGGGGCCAGATACGCAGTATTTT. This chain connects TRBV7-2 to TRBJ2-3, with 16 bases lining up with TRBD2. Germline V lookup: CDR1 SGHTA, CDR2 FQGNSA. The CDR3 is 16 residues long. J was trimmed by 4 bases and V by 6 bases; bases with no gene match: 4.

This rearrangement joins TRBV5-6 to TRBJ2-7, with D maybe TRBD2 (5 bases). V lost 0 bases and J lost 5, with 12 bases in between. The CDR3 totals 14 residues. Germline-derived CDR1 and CDR2 are SGHDT and YYEEEE. CDR3 sequence: CASSLERAGHEQYF. The CDR3 nucleotides read TGTGCCAGCAGCTTGGAGAGGGCAGGCCACGAGCAGTACTTC.

About this clonotype itself: The junction departs from the called germline gene at one end, perhaps through a read error. The chain couples TRBV15 to TRBJ2-1; TRBD1 agrees at 7 bases. The CDR3 is made up of 16 amino acids. Germline CDR1 LNHNV, CDR2 YYDKDF (reference sequence). The CDR3: CAASGSWDSSYNEQFF. The CDR3 bases are TGTGCCGCCAGCGGAAGTTGGGACAGCTCCTACAATGAGCAGTTCTTC. Full variable domain (rest looked up from reference TRBV15 and TRBJ2-1): DAMVIQNPRYQVTQFGKPVTLSCSQTLNHNVMYWYQQKSSQAPKLLFHYYDKDFNNEADTPDNFQSRRPNTSFCFLDIRSPGLGDTAMYLCAASGSWDSSYNEQFFGPGTRLTVL.